This T cell receptor (beta chain) was documented in a study of blood T cell repertoires in COVID-19. The overall study: Acute and convalescent COVID-19 specimens originated in the United States, Italy and Spain.

This clone has just a few counts. Repertoires were generated with immunoSEQ multiplex PCR, while TCRdb's copy carries only in-frame clones and drops some. The data contain 26,000 or so clones, 76% of them singletons. Sequenced material: peripheral blood. The clonotype originates from a man aged 65 to 85 with acute or convalescent COVID-19.

CDR3 amino acids: CASSLLPAGTSYEQYF. The DNA of the CDR3 is TGTGCCAGCAGCCTCCTACCCGCCGGGACTTCGTACGAGCAGTACTTC. J is TRBJ2-7 and V is TRBV14; a weak D match, TRBD2 (6 bases). From germline, CDR1 is SGHDN and CDR2 FVKESK. V was clipped by 4 bases and J by 4 bases, with 20 bases between them. This CDR3 is built from 16 residues.